This T cell receptor (beta chain) was captured in a study of T cell responses to AZD1222 COVID-19 vaccine. Across the whole study: Samples with a second dose at about 4 or about 12 weeks were pooled together.

Findings and limits, study-wide: As reported, nearly half of all spike-specific TCRs target variant regions that are unmutated. Spike-specific TCR breadth and depth were elevated following two AZD1222 doses. Dominant at 160-218 and 743-854, vaccine-associated CD4 TCRs also spanned spike.

In regard to this clone: As yet, its antigen is unknown.

Trimming cost V 1 base and J 1 base, with 1 base left between them. This CDR3 is 13 amino acids long. Method: immunoSEQ multiplex PCR; TCRdb's copy keeps in-frame clones and lacks some. The sample consists of approximately 94,000 clones, 92% of them appearing once. The starting material was peripheral blood, obtained on day 0 of AZD1222 vaccination. The receptor was isolated from an adult in good health. The J gene is TRBJ2-2, the V gene TRBV12-3 or TRBV12-4; D is uncertain. The CDR3 sequence is CASSLGNTGELFF. The CDR3, as DNA: TGTGCCAGCAGTTTAGGGAACACCGGGGAGCTGTTTTTT.